These T cell receptor beta chains were read from a single sample in a study of blood T cell repertoires in COVID-19. Profiling relied on immunoSEQ multiplex PCR, and the TCRdb table lists in-frame clones only, not all of them. The sample lists about 280,000 clones; roughly 85% were seen once. Sequencing input: PBMCs or T cells enriched from blood (not recorded which). These receptors were collected from a man aged 40-49 years who had been exposed to COVID-19. The CDR3 runs from the conserved cysteine through the conserved F or W. The listing skips clone size in some rows; elsewhere it reads once, few, many or a size class.

CDR3aa,v_gene,abundance
CASSQYQPGLESTGELFF,TRBV18,NA
CAPDGGFF,TRBV9,NA
CASSVEGHGGETQYF,TRBV9,once
CASGWERIAHTIYF,TRBV7-2,NA
CATSDFLGLPNTDTQYF,TRBV24-1,NA
CAITDGTSGSRGSQYF,TRBV10-3,NA
CASSMGDSRTYSYGYTF,TRBV19,few
CASSPGLAGSYEQYF,TRBV3-1/TRBV3-2,NA
CASSPKGLSGRVLETQYF,TRBV7-9,NA
CASSEHHRNTEAFF,TRBV6-1,NA
CALRHNSGNTIYF,TRBV12-3/TRBV12-4,NA
CASSQLAGGSTRSYNEQFF,TRBV7-8,NA
CASSLELAGGGNEQFF,TRBV5-1,NA
CATFQGRGHYGYTF,TRBV15,NA
CASTPRGRAISYEQYF,TRBV5-1,NA
CAITNRAGNTIYF,TRBV10-3,NA
CASSGGPNTEAFF,TRBV6-5,NA
CASETGAGGKNTEAFF,TRBV7-9,NA
CASSRRTGYTRDTEAFF,TRBV6-6,NA
CAWSVAGNGNTIYF,TRBV30,NA
CASSVAAIYGYTF,TRBV25-1,NA
CASSSVGAYTGELFF,TRBV13,NA
CASSLPPGTSNTGELFF,TRBV7-9,NA
CARRPTPFRGQETQYF,TRBV3-1/TRBV3-2,NA
CASSFGDYIYEQYF,TRBV28,NA
CASSSWGVGTGELFF,TRBV6-5,NA
CASTPRGTTNEKLFF,TRBV6-5,NA
CARQRDREGNQPQHF,TRBV5-3,NA
CASSQPGQGYEQYF,TRBV4-2,NA
CASSFVAGEGNEQFF,TRBV5-4,NA
CASPWGSSYEQYF,TRBV6-5,once
CASSQASGGTEAFF,TRBV3-1/TRBV3-2,NA
CASSWGRGASTDTQYF,TRBV5-1,NA
CASSGGAGVLDEQFF,TRBV11-2,NA
CASSPLSPRNYGYTF,TRBV5-1,NA
CASSQVVTADPPSPLHF,TRBV4-1,NA
CASRGNSNQPQHF,TRBV12-3/TRBV12-4,once
CAVAATGGNTIYF,TRBV24-1,NA
CASSPQASYGYTF,TRBV6-5,once
CAWTAGLSGNTIYF,TRBV30,NA
CSVVWPSGTRIYEQYF,TRBV29-1,NA
CASSKQAKNLWTVLNQPQHF,TRBV21-1,NA
CSASRQGGNQPQHF,TRBV20-1,NA
CASSQGYEEDYNEQFF,TRBV4-1,NA
CATSDQRGGYGYTF,TRBV24-1,NA
CASSARVGLEQYF,TRBV27,once
CASSVGPTGQDEQYF,TRBV9,NA
CSVGRQGEEKLFF,TRBV29-1,NA
CSGERLAGIYNEQFF,TRBV29-1,NA